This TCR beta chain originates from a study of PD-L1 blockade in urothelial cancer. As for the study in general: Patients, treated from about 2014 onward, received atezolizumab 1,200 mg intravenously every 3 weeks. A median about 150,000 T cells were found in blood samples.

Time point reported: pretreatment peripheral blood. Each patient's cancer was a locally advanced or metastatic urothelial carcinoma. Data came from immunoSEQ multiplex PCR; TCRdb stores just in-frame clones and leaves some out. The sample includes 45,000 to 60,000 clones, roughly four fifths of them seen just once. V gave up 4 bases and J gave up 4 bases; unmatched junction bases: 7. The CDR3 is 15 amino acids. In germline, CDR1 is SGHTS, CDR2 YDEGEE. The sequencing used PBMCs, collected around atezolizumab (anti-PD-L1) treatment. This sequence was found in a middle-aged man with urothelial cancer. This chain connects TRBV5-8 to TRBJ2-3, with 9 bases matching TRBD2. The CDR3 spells CASSLAIAGADTQYF. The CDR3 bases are TGTGCCAGCAGCCTTGCCATAGCGGGAGCAGATACGCAGTATTTT. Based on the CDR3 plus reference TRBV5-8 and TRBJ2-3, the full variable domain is EAGVTQSPTHLIKTRGQQATLRCSPISGHTSVYWYQQALGLGLQFLLWYDEGEERNRGNFPPRFSGRQFPNYSSELNVNALELEDSALYLCASSLAIAGADTQYFGPGTRLTVL.